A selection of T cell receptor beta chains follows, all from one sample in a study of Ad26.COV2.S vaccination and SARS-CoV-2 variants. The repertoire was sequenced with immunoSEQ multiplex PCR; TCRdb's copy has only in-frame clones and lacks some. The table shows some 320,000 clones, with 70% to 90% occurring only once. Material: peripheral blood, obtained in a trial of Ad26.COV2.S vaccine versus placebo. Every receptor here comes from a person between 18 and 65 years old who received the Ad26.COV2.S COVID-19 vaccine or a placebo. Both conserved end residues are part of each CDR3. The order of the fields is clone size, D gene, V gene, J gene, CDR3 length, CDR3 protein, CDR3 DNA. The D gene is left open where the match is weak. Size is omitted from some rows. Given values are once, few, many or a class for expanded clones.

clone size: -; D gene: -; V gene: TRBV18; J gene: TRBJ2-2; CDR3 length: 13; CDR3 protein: CASSPDNTGELFF; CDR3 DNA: TGTGCCAGCTCGCCCGATAACACCGGGGAGCTGTTTTTT
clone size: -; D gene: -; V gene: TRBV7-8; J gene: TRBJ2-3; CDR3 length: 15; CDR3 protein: CASSLGGGGRDTQYF; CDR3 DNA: TGTGCCAGCAGCTTAGGGGGAGGGGGCCGTGATACGCAGTATTTT
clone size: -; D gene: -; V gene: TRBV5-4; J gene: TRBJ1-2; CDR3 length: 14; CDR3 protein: CASSLVRGEGGYTF; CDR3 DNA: TGTGCCAGCAGCTTGGTACGGGGGGAGGGTGGCTACACCTTC
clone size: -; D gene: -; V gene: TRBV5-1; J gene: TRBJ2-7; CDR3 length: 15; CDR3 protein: CASSLSRGPAYEQYF; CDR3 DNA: TGCGCCAGCAGCCTGTCACGGGGGCCCGCCTACGAGCAGTACTTC
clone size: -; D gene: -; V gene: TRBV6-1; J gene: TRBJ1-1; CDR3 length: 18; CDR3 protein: CASSESGGRLFMNTEAFF; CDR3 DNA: TGTGCCAGCAGTGAAAGCGGGGGCAGGTTATTTATGAACACTGAAGCTTTCTTT
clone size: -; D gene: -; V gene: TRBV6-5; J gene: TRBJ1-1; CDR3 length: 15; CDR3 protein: CASKTGTSRNTEAFF; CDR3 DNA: TGTGCCAGCAAGACCGGGACATCAAGGAACACTGAAGCTTTCTTT
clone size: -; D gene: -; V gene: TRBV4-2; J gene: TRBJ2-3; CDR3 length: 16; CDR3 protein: CASSQERASGTDTQYF; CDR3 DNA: TGTGCCAGCAGCCAAGAGCGAGCTAGCGGCACAGATACGCAGTATTTT
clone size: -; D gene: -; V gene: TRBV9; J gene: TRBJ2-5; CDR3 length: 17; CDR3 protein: CASSAPMGQGMRETQYF; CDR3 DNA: TGTGCCAGCAGCGCCCCCATGGGGCAGGGGATGAGGGAGACCCAGTACTTC
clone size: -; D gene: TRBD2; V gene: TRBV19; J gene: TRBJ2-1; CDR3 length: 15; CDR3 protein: CASSFSGGSYNEQFF; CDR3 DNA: TGTGCCAGTAGTTTTAGCGGGGGCTCCTACAATGAGCAGTTCTTC
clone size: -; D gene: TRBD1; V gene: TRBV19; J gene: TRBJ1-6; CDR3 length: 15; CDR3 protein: CASSILGQGGSPLHF; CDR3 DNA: TGTGCCAGTAGTATTTTGGGACAGGGTGGTTCACCCCTCCACTTT
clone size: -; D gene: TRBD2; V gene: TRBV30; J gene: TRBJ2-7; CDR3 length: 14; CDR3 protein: CAWGGRVTSYEQYF; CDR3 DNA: TGTGCCTGGGGGGGGAGGGTAACATCCTACGAGCAGTACTTC
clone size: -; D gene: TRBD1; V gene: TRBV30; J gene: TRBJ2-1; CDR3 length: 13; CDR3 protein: CAWSGGSYNEQFF; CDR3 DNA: TGTGCCTGGTCAGGGGGCTCCTACAATGAGCAGTTCTTC
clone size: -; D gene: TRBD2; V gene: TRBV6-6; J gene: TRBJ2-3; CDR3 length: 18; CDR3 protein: CASSREGTGTIFTDTQYF; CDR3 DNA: TGTGCCAGCAGTCGCGAGGGAACCGGGACTATCTTCACAGATACGCAGTATTTT
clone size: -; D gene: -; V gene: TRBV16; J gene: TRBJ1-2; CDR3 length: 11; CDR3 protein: CASSQLGGYTF; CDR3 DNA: TGTGCCAGCAGCCAATTAGGGGGCTACACCTTC
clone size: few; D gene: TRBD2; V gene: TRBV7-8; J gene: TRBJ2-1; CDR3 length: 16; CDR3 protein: CASSGSGVAGGVGQFF; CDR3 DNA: TGTGCCAGCAGCGGGTCGGGGGTAGCGGGGGGAGTAGGGCAGTTCTTC
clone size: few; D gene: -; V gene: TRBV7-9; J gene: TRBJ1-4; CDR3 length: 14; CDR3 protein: CASSSPMPLEKLFF; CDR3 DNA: TGTGCCAGCAGTTCACCCATGCCTCTTGAAAAACTGTTTTTT
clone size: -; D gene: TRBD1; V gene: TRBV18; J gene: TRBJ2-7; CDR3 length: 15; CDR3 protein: CASSPRGTGYYEQYF; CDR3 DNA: TGTGCCAGCTCCCCACGAGGGACAGGCTACTACGAGCAGTACTTC
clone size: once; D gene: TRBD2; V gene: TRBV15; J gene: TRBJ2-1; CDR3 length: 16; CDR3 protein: CATSRDSAGGDNEQFF; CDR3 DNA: TGTGCCACCAGCAGAGATTCGGCGGGGGGGGACAATGAGCAGTTCTTC
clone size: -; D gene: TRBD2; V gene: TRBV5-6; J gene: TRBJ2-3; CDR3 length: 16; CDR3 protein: CASSPPGLVNTDTQYF; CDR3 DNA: TGTGCCAGCAGCCCGCCGGGACTAGTGAATACAGATACGCAGTATTTT
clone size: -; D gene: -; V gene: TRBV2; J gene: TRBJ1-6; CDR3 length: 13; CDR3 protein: CASTGLENSPLHF; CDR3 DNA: TGTGCCAGCACAGGGTTGGAGAATTCACCCCTCCACTTT
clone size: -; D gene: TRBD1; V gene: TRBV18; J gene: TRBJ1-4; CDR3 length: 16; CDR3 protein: CASSPPSGTGIGGLFF; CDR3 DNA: TGTGCCAGCTCACCACCTTCCGGGACAGGGATAGGAGGACTGTTTTTT
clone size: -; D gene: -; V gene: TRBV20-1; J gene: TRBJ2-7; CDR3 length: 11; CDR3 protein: CSARATYEQYF; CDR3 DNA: TGCAGTGCTAGAGCAACCTACGAGCAGTACTTC
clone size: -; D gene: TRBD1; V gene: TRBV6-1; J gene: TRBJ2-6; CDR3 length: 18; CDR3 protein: CASSVRDRVFSGANVLTF; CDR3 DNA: TGTGCCAGCAGTGTCCGGGACAGGGTTTTCTCTGGGGCCAACGTCCTGACTTTC
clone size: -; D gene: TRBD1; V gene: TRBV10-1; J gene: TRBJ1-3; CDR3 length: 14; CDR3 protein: CASSKTGVGNTIYF; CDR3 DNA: TGCGCCAGCAGTAAGACAGGGGTTGGAAACACCATATATTTT
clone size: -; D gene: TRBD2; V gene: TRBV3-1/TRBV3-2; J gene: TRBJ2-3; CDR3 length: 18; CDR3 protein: CASSQAGLAGGPTDTQYF; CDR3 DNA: TGTGCCAGCAGCCAAGCCGGACTAGCGGGGGGCCCCACAGATACGCAGTATTTT
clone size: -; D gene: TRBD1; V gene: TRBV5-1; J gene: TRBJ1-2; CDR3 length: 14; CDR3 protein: CASSTGQGNYGYTF; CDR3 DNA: TGCGCCAGCAGCACAGGACAGGGTAACTATGGCTACACCTTC
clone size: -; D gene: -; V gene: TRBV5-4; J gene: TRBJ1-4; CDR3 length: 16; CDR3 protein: CASSLAGQPTNEKLFF; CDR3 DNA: TGTGCCAGCAGCTTGGCCGGGCAGCCAACTAATGAAAAACTGTTTTTT
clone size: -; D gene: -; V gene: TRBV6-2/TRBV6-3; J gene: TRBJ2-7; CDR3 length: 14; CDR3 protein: CASSWGSGDYEQYF; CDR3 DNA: TGTGCCAGCAGTTGGGGGTCAGGGGATTACGAGCAGTACTTC
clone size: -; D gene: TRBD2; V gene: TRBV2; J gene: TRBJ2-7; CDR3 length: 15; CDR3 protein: CASSSGGVSSYEQYF; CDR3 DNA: TGTGCCAGCAGCTCCGGGGGGGTTAGCTCCTACGAGCAGTACTTC
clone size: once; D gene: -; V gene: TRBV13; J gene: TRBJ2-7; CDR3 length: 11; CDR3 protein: CASSSTYEQYF; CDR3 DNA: TGTGCCAGCAGCTCCACCTACGAGCAGTACTTC
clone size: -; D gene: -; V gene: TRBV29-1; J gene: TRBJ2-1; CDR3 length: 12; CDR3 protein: CSVRQAYNEQFF; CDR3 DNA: TGCAGCGTTAGACAGGCCTACAATGAGCAGTTCTTC
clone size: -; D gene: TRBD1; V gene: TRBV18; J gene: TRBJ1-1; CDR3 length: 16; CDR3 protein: CASSLHQPQGDTEAFF; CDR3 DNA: TGTGCCAGCTCACTACACCAGCCGCAGGGGGACACTGAAGCTTTCTTT
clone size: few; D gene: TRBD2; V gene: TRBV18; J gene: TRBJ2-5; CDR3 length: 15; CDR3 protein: CASSPRIAGQETQYF; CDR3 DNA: TGTGCCAGCTCACCCAGGATAGCGGGCCAGGAGACCCAGTACTTC